Here is one T cell receptor beta chain with its context. Its antigen remains unidentified. In germline, CDR1 is MDHEN, CDR2 SYDVKM. This CDR3 contains 13 residues. The germline V and J ends were trimmed by 5 bases and 4 bases, with 9 bases remaining between them. These data originate in a study of cytomegalovirus exposure and HLA in healthy donors. In the study overall: Earlier work reported 117 million unique TCR beta sequences from about 179 million T cells. Notes on the study in general: Clonal expansion, a later analysis showed, was greater in HLA-associated TCR beta chains than in equally common others. TCR beta chains numbering approximately 150 were designated cytomegalovirus-associated.

The PCR employed 60 Vbeta primers together with 13 Jbeta primers. Sequenced by immunoSEQ multiplex PCR; TCRdb stores in-frame clones only, minus some. The table includes about 180,000 clones, roughly 82% detected once. Unrecorded immune exposures were likely, despite nominal health at sampling. The rearrangement links TRBV28 to TRBJ1-5; no clear D. Source material: PBMCs. The clonotype originates from a woman aged 45-65 years in good health and CMV-seronegative. Here the CDR3 DNA reads TGTGCCAGCAGTGGGGAGGTTAATCAGCCCCAGCATTTT. The encoded protein is CASSGEVNQPQHF.